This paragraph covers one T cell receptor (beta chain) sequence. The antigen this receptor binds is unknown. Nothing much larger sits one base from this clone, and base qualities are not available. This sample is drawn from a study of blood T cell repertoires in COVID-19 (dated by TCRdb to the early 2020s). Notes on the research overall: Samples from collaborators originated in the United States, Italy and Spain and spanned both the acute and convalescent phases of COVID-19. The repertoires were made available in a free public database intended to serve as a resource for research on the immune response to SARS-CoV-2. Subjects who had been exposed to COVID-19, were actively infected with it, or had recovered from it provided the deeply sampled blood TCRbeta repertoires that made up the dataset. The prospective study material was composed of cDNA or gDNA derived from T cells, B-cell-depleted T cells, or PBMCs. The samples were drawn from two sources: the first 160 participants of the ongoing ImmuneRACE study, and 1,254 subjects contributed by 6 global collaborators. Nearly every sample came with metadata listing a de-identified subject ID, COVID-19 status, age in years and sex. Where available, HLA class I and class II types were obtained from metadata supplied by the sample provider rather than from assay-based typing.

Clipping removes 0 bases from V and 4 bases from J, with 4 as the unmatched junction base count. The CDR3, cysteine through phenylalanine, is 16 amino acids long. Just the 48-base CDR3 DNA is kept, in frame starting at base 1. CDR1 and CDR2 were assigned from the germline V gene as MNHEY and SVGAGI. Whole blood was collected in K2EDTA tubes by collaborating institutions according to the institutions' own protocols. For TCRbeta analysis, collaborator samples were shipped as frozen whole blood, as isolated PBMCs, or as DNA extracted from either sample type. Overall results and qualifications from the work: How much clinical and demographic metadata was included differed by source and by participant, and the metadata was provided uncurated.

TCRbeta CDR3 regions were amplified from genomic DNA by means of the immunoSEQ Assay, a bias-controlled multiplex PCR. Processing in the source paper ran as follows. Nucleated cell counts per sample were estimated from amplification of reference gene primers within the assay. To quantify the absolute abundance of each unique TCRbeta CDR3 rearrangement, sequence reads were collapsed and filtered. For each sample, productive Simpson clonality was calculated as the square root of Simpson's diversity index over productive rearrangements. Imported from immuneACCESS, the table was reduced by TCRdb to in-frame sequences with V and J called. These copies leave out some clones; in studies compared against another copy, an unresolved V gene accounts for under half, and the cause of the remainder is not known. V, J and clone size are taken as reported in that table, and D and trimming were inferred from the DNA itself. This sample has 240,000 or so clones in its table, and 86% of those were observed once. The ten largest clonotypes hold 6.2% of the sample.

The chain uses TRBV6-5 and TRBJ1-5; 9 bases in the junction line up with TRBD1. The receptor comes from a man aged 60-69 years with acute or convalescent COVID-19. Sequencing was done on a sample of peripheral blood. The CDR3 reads CASSYSGQGRNQPQHF. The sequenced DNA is TGTGCCAGCAGTTACTCGGGACAGGGAAGGAATCAGCCCCAGCATTTT.